This passage covers 24 T cell receptor beta chains from one sample sequenced in a study of spatial heterogeneity in lung cancer. TCRdb itself ran the 5' RACE reads through MiXCR, one entry per CDR3 protein. The top ten clones hold roughly 3.8% of a sample with 7,500 to 10,000 distinct CDR3 sequences, under 30% of them seen once. Time point of the sample: blood at routine non-recurrence follow-up after resection. The specimen was PBMCs, collected at follow-up. The receptors shown here come from a female donor with early-stage non-small cell lung cancer.

The V and J genes are TRBV12-3 or TRBV12-4 and TRBJ2-3; D remains ambiguous. CDR3 length equals 14 residues. The germline V and J ends were trimmed by 7 bases and 6 bases, with 17 bases remaining between them. CDR3 in DNA: TGTGCCAGCACCTACATTGGTCGCCTGGATACGCAGTATTTT. Its translation is CASTYIGRLDTQYF.

The chain links TRBV10-3 to TRBJ2-7, with 11 bases matching TRBD1. The CDR3 consists of 16 residues. J was trimmed by 2 bases and V by 0 bases; bases with no gene match: 3. From germline, CDR1 is ENHRY and CDR2 SYGVKD. The CDR3 region is CAISESPGQGAYEQYF. The CDR3 DNA is TGTGCCATCAGTGAGTCCCCGGGACAGGGGGCCTACGAGCAGTACTTC.

The chain links TRBV12-3 or TRBV12-4 to TRBJ2-5; 7 bases are shared with TRBD1. CDR3 length equals 15 residues. The junction had 9 bases not matched to a gene; V was cut back by 5 bases and J by 3 bases. The CDR3 DNA reads TGTGCCAGCAGTCCCCTCGGGCAGGGGGAAGAGACCCAGTACTTC. Its translation is CASSPLGQGEETQYF.

Relative to its sample, this clonotype is medium-sized. V usage is TRBV19 and J usage is TRBJ1-5; no clear D. Trimming stripped 6 bases from V and 1 base from J, with 13 bases between. Per the germline V gene, CDR1 is LNHDA and CDR2 is SQIVND (reference sequence). The CDR3 extends over 15 amino acids. The CDR3 reads CASRVTTISNQPQHF. In nucleotides, the CDR3 is TGTGCCAGTAGAGTCACCACGATAAGCAATCAGCCCCAGCATTTT.

The chain combines TRBV20-1 with TRBJ2-1; TRBD2 matches at 9 bases. Unmatched junction bases numbered 2, after V lost 3 bases and J lost 2 bases. CDR1 is DFQATT, CDR2 SNEGSKA, per germline (reference sequence). This CDR3 comprises 14 residues. For the CDR3, the DNA is TGCAGTGCTAGGGTAGCGGGAGCCTACAATGAGCAGTTCTTC. Translated: CSARVAGAYNEQFF.

As to this clonotype: At one end, the junction sequence differs from germline, possibly due to a read error. V and J are TRBV4-3 and TRBJ2-3; 9 bases fit TRBD2. The CDR3 covers 15 residues. Germline V gene sequence: CDR1 LGHNA, CDR2 YSLEER. CDR3 region: CASSQEVASGDMQYF. The CDR3 bases are TGCGCCAGCAGCCAAGAAGTTGCTAGCGGGGATATGCAGTATTTT.

The chain carries TRBV23-1 and TRBJ2-2; 7 positions match TRBD1. TRBV23-1 is an open reading frame whose function is uncertain. The J segment lost 3 bases and the V segment lost 6 bases, leaving 16 bases of the junction unmatched. This CDR3 region has 18 residues. The CDR3 DNA is TGCGCCAGCAGGGGGCCCTTGACAGGGAGATTGGACACCGGGGAGCTGTTTTTT. This codes for CASRGPLTGRLDTGELFF.

The table lists this clonotype with a few counts. The chain uses TRBV5-1 and TRBJ2-1; 8 bases match TRBD2. The CDR3 totals 15 residues. J lost 7 bases, V lost 1 base, and 7 bases had no gene match. Per germline, CDR1 SGHRS and CDR2 YFSETQ. Written as DNA, the CDR3 is TGCGCCAGCAGCTTGAGTCGGGAGGGCCCTAATGAGCAGTTCTTC. This translates into CASSLSREGPNEQFF.

The rearrangement links TRBV7-2 to TRBJ2-1; D assignment may be TRBD1 or TRBD2 (5 bases each). V was pared by 2 bases and J by 2 bases, with 16 bases between. There are 17 residues in the CDR3. Germline CDR1 SGHTA, CDR2 FQGNSA. CDR3: CASSLLSGTAPYNEQFF. The CDR3 bases are TGTGCCAGCAGCTTACTGTCCGGGACGGCTCCCTACAATGAGCAGTTCTTC. Full variable domain (outside the CDR3, taken from reference TRBV7-2 and TRBJ2-1): GAGVSQSPSNKVTEKGKDVELRCDPISGHTALYWYRQSLGQGLEFLIYFQGNSAPDKSGLPSDRFSAERTGGSVSTLTIQRTQQEDSAVYLCASSLLSGTAPYNEQFFGPGTRLTVL.

V and J are TRBV19 and TRBJ2-2; possibly TRBD1 for D (5 bases). V was trimmed by 5 bases and J by 6 bases, leaving 13 bases between them. This CDR3 has 14 amino acids. Germline-derived CDR1 and CDR2 are LNHDA and SQIVND (reference sequence). The CDR3 DNA reads TGTGCCAGTAGTCCAGGACACGGCCCCGGGGAGCTGTTTTTT. Translation: CASSPGHGPGELFF. The whole variable domain, remainder taken from reference TRBV19 and TRBJ2-2, is DGGITQSPKYLFRKEGQNVTLSCEQNLNHDAMYWYRQDPGQGLRLIYYSQIVNDFQKGDIAEGYSVSREKKESFPLTVTSAQKNPTAFYLCASSPGHGPGELFFGEGSRLTVL.

This clonotype came up a few times. This rearrangement joins TRBV7-2 to TRBJ2-7; 11 bases fit TRBD2. With V trimmed by 4 bases and J by 1 base, 0 bases remained unmatched. The V gene's germline CDR1 is SGHTA and CDR2 FQGNSA. CDR3 length equals 14 residues. The DNA for the CDR3 is TGTGCCAGCAGCTGGACTAGCGGGTCCTACGAGCAGTACTTC. This codes for CASSWTSGSYEQYF.

The J gene is TRBJ2-1, the V gene TRBV6-6; 10 nucleotides line up with TRBD2. V was pared by 9 bases and J by 5 bases, with 13 bases of the junction left unmatched. This CDR3 contains 16 residues. CDR1 and CDR2 from the germline V gene are MNHNY and SVGAGI (reference sequence). In DNA form, the CDR3 reads TGTGCCAGTTTCGGGTCCCTAGCGGGAGTTCACAATGAGCAGTTCTTC. Translated: CASFGSLAGVHNEQFF.

This clonotype turned up a few times. The V and J genes are TRBV12-5 and TRBJ2-1, with 7 nucleotides matching TRBD2. CDR1 LGHNT and CDR2 FRNRAP come from the germline V gene. Trimming took 5 bases from V and 3 from J; bases not matched to a gene: 4. The CDR3 sequence is 14 residues long. CDR3: CASGRSGNYNEQFF. The CDR3 DNA sequence: TGTGCTAGTGGTAGAAGCGGGAACTACAATGAGCAGTTCTTC.

This clonotype is judged medium-sized (0.01 to 0.1%). One junction end does not reproduce the germline sequence, and a read error may be involved. V is TRBV7-2 and J is TRBJ1-5, with D possibly TRBD1 on 6 matching bases. The CDR3 is 17 residues long. Germline loops: CDR1 SGHTA, CDR2 FQGNSA. The CDR3: CASTLVAGGGGNQPQHF. DNA of the CDR3: TGTGCCAGCACCTTAGTAGCGGGGGGCGGAGGCAATCAGCCCCAGCATTTT.

CDR3 region: CSVGNLQGASVNTEAFF. The CDR3 DNA sequence: TGCAGCGTTGGGAACCTACAGGGGGCTTCGGTGAACACTGAAGCTTTCTTT. The V call is TRBV29-1, the J call TRBJ1-1; 9 bases map to TRBD1. The ends lost 4 bases at V and 0 bases at J; junction bases unmatched: 12. Germline CDR1 SQVTM, CDR2 ANQGSEA. The CDR3 totals 17 residues.

In its sample, this clonotype ranks as medium-sized. The chain is built from TRBV11-2 and TRBJ2-7; D might be TRBD1 or TRBD2, each matching 6 bases. CDR3 size: 15 residues. V was cut by 0 bases and J by 0 bases, with 9 bases left in between. The V gene's germline CDR1 is SGHAT and CDR2 FQNNGV. CDR3: CASSLEGGGSYEQYF. Here the CDR3 DNA reads TGTGCCAGCAGCTTAGAAGGAGGGGGCTCCTACGAGCAGTACTTC.

By sample fraction, this clonotype is medium-sized. The V call is TRBV5-1, the J call TRBJ1-2, with a tentative D call TRBD1 (6 bases). The CDR3 runs 14 residues. The germline gives CDR1 SGHRS, CDR2 YFSETQ. V dropped 2 bases and J dropped 6 bases, with 14 bases sitting between them. The CDR3 spells CASSFGGRSNGYTF. In nucleotides, the CDR3 is TGCGCCAGCAGCTTCGGGGGGCGGTCCAATGGCTACACCTTC.

In this sample, this clonotype turned up a few times. The V gene is TRBV29-1, the J gene TRBJ2-2; perhaps TRBD1 as D (5 bases). V gave up 4 bases and J gave up 3 bases, with 12 bases separating them. The CDR3 sequence is 14 residues long. Germline V lookup: CDR1 SQVTM, CDR2 ANQGSEA. In nucleotides, the CDR3 is TGCAGCGTTGTGCAGACAGACTACACCGGGGAGCTGTTTTTT. Protein: CSVVQTDYTGELFF.

This clonotype was counted between two and nine times. The chain joins TRBV10-1 to TRBJ2-2, with 9 bases fitting TRBD2. The CDR3 is 15 amino acids. The V and J ends lost 2 bases and 3 bases, in that order; junction bases with no gene match: 1. CDR1 is WNHNN, CDR2 SYGVQD, per germline (reference sequence). The CDR3 loop is CASSEKRGDTGELFF. The CDR3 nucleotides read TGCGCCAGCAGTGAGAAGCGGGGGGACACCGGGGAGCTGTTTTTT.

The chain employs TRBV11-3 and TRBJ2-2; D perhaps matches TRBD2 (5 bases). V shed 3 bases and J shed 3 bases, with 11 bases lying between them. This CDR3 contains 15 residues. Germline CDR1 reads SGHNT; CDR2 reads YENEEA. The CDR3 bases are TGTGCCAGCAGCTTGGGTAGGCGGGACACCGGGGAGCTGTTTTTT. This translates into CASSLGRRDTGELFF.

Only a few counts were recorded for this clonotype. The chain uses TRBV5-1 and TRBJ1-6, with no clear D. V was shortened by 4 bases and J by 7 bases, with 15 bases between the two germline ends. The CDR3 covers 15 residues. CDR1 and CDR2 (germline): SGHRS, YFSETQ. CDR3 sequence reads: CASSEGVGLNSPLHF. CDR3 nucleotides: TGCGCCAGCAGCGAAGGAGTAGGGCTAAATTCACCCCTCCACTTT.

Relative to its sample, this clonotype is medium-sized. This sequence joins TRBV7-8 and TRBJ2-7, with 12 bases fitting TRBD1. Trimming cost V 2 bases and J 5 bases; bases outside gene matches: 13. Germline CDR1 is SGHVS and CDR2 is FQNEAQ. The CDR3 is 18 residues long. The CDR3 spells CASSLTVFWDRGQDEQYF. The CDR3 DNA sequence: TGTGCCAGCAGCTTAACCGTTTTCTGGGACAGGGGGCAGGACGAGCAGTACTTC.

The V gene is TRBV5-1, the J gene TRBJ2-7; D ambiguous. Trimming cost V 4 bases and J 2 bases, with 10 bases left between them. The germline CDR1 and CDR2 sequences are SGHRS and YFSETQ. The CDR3 extends over 13 amino acids. The CDR3 spells CASSPDGTYEQYF. In nucleotides, the CDR3 is TGCGCCAGCAGCCCGGACGGAACCTACGAGCAGTACTTC.

The genes are TRBV28 and TRBJ1-1; D remains unclear. CDR3 length: 14 residues. Germline CDR1 MDHEN, CDR2 SYDVKM. V was clipped by 5 bases and J by 4 bases, with 14 bases between them. The CDR3 DNA reads as TGTGCCAGCAGTCTGAGGGCCTGGGGCACTGAAGCTTTCTTT. Translated, it gives CASSLRAWGTEAFF.